This T cell receptor (beta chain) was observed in a study of blood T cell repertoires in COVID-19. Study summary: T cells, B-cell-depleted T cells, or PBMCs supplied cDNA or gDNA.

J gave up 5 bases and V 9 bases, and 10 bases lay outside the gene matches. The CDR3 is 13 residues long. Germline loops: CDR1 SNHLY, CDR2 FYNNEI. Under the authors' procedure: The authors estimated nucleated cell counts from reference gene primer amplification. The assay was immunoSEQ multiplex PCR, and TCRdb's table has in-frame clones only and misses some. D and trimming were read from the DNA, whereas the V and J calls and clone size are those reported in that table. The sample shows 250,000 to 350,000 clones, nearly 90% of them seen only once. The rearrangement joins TRBV2 to TRBJ2-7; 7 positions match TRBD1. The sequence was collected from a man between 18 and 29 years old with active or convalescent COVID-19. Input material: peripheral blood. CDR3 sequence reads: CARSRDRVNEQYF. CDR3 in DNA: TGTGCCAGAAGCCGAGACAGGGTTAACGAGCAGTACTTC. Supplemented by reference TRBV2 and TRBJ2-7, the full variable domain reads EPEVTQTPSHQVTQMGQEVILRCVPISNHLYFYWYRQILGQKVEFLVSFYNNEISEKSEIFDDQFSVERPDGSNFTLKIRSTKLEDSAMYFCARSRDRVNEQYFGPGTRLTVT.